These T cell receptor beta chains were read from a single sample in a study of cytomegalovirus exposure and HLA in healthy donors. TCRdb keeps only in-frame clones here, not all; method: immunoSEQ multiplex PCR. The profile shows over 60,000 clones, just under 95% of them singletons. Sequencing was carried out using PBMCs. These receptors originate from a man younger than 30 in good health and CMV-seropositive. Both conserved end residues are part of each CDR3. The D gene is left open where the match is weak. Rows give clone size only sometimes, using once, few, many, or a class for an expanded clone.

. TRBD2 TRBJ2-7 TRBV2 CASSEALRRGRRAYEQYF TGTGCCAGCAGTGAAGCGCTTCGACGCGGGAGGCGCGCCTACGAGCAGTACTTC
. TRBD1 TRBJ1-2 TRBV19 CASSTGTGREANYGYTF TGTGCCAGTAGTACCGGGACAGGGAGGGAGGCTAACTATGGCTACACCTTC
. TRBD1 TRBJ1-6 TRBV11-3 CASSDRVNSPLHF TGTGCCAGCAGCGACAGGGTGAATTCACCCCTCCACTTT
. TRBD1 TRBJ2-1 TRBV5-5 CASSPRTGLDNEQFF TGTGCCAGCAGCCCCAGGACAGGGTTGGACAATGAGCAGTTCTTC
. TRBD1 TRBJ1-2 TRBV30 CAWSTGTAYGYTF TGTGCCTGGAGTACCGGGACAGCCTATGGCTACACCTTC
. . TRBJ2-5 TRBV7-2 CASSNPHGGETQYF TGTGCCAGCAGCAATCCCCACGGCGGTGAGACCCAGTACTTC
. . TRBJ2-7 TRBV11-3 CASSSGRGTYEQYF TGTGCCAGCAGCTCCGGCAGGGGAACCTACGAGCAGTACTTC
once . TRBJ1-1 TRBV6-5 CASSSGQNTEAFF TGTGCCAGCAGTTCGGGACAGAACACTGAAGCTTTCTTT
once TRBD1 TRBJ2-7 TRBV7-9 CASSLGQNSYEQYF TGTGCCAGCAGCTTGGGACAGAACTCCTACGAGCAGTACTTC
. TRBD1 TRBJ1-5 TRBV10-3 CAISETQGRLNQPQHF TGTGCCATCAGTGAGACACAGGGGAGGCTCAATCAGCCCCAGCATTTT